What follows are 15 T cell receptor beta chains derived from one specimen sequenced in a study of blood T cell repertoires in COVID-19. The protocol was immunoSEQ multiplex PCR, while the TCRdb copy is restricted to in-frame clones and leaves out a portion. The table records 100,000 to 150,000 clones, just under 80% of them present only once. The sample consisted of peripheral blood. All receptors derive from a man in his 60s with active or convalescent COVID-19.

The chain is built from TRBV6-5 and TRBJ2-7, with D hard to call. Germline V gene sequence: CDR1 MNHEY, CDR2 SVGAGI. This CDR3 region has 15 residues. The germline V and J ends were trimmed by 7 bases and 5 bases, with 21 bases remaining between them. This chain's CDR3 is CASTPNAAESDEQYF. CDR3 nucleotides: TGTGCCAGCACCCCGAATGCGGCCGAGTCCGACGAGCAGTACTTC.

CDR3 sequence: CASSRIAEPSTDTQYF. The CDR3 DNA is TGTGCCAGCAGCCGGATAGCGGAGCCTAGCACAGATACGCAGTATTTT. The chain recombines TRBV7-3 with TRBJ2-3; tentatively, D is TRBD2 (6 bases). The V end lost 5 bases, the J end lost 0 bases, and 15 bases lay between the germline ends. Germline V gene sequence: CDR1 SGHTA, CDR2 FQGTGA. The CDR3 consists of 16 residues.

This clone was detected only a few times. CDR3 amino acids: CASSLGPGDYEQYF. The CDR3 region has the DNA TGTGCCAGCAGCTTAGGTCCGGGGGACTACGAGCAGTACTTC. V gene TRBV11-2 combines with J gene TRBJ2-7; tentatively, D is TRBD2 (6 bases). Trimming stripped 1 base from V and 3 bases from J, with 10 bases between. The CDR3 length is 14 residues. Germline CDR1 and CDR2: SGHAT and FQNNGV.

CDR3 sequence reads: CASSQDLMTQEFF. CDR3 sequence (DNA): TGTGCCAGCAGCCAAGATTTGATGACCCAGGAGTTCTTC. The genes are TRBV3-1 (or the pseudogene TRBV3-2) and TRBJ2-1; D is ambiguous. The CDR3 has 13 amino acids. The germline V gene has CDR1 LGHDT and CDR2 YNNKEL (reference sequence). V lost 0 bases and J lost 14, with 14 bases in between.

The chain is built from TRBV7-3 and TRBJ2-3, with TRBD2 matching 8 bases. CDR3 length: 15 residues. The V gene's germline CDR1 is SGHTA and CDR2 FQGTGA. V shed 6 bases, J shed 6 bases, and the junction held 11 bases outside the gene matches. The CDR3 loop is CASSLTPGGLDTQYF. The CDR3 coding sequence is TGTGCCAGCAGTCTAACGCCGGGAGGGTTGGATACGCAGTATTTT.

The CDR3 DNA is TGCGCCAGCAGCTTGGGGTTGGTAGCGGTCTACGAGCAGTACTTC. It is translated as CASSLGLVAVYEQYF. The J gene is TRBJ2-7, the V gene TRBV5-1; TRBD2 is a possible D gene (6 bases). Germline V gene lookup returns CDR1 SGHRS and CDR2 YFSETQ. This CDR3 contains 15 residues. Trimming left V 0 bases short and J 3 bases short, with 13 bases between.

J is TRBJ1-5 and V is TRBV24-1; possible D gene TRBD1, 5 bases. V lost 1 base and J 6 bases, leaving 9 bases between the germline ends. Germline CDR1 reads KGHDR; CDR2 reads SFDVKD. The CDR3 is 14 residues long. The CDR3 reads CATSDFRGTQPQHF. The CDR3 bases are TGTGCCACCAGTGATTTCCGGGGGACTCAGCCCCAGCATTTT.

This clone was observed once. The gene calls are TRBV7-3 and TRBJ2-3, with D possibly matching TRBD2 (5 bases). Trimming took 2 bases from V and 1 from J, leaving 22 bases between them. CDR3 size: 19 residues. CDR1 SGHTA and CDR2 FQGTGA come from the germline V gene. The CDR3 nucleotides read TGTGCCAGCAGCTTATCCATGGCTAGCCACGGGTCTTGCACAGATACGCAGTATTTT. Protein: CASSLSMASHGSCTDTQYF.

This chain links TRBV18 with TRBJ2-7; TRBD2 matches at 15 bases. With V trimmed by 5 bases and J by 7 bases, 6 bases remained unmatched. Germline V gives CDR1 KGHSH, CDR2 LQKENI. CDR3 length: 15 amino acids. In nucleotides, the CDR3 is TGTGCCAGCTCAGGGGGACTAGCGGGAGGTGGTGAGCAGTACTTC. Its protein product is CASSGGLAGGGEQYF.

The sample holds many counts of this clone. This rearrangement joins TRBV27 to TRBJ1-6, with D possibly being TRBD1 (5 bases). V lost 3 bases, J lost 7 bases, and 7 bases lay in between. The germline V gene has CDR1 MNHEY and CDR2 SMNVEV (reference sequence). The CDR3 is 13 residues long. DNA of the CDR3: TGTGCCAGCAGTTTTCAGGGAAATTCACCCCTCCACTTT. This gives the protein CASSFQGNSPLHF.

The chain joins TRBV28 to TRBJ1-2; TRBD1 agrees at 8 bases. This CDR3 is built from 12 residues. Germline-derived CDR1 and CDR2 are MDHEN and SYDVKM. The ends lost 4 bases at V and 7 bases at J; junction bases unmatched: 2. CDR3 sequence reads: CASSWTGSGYTF. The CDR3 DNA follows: TGTGCCAGCAGTTGGACAGGGTCTGGCTACACCTTC.

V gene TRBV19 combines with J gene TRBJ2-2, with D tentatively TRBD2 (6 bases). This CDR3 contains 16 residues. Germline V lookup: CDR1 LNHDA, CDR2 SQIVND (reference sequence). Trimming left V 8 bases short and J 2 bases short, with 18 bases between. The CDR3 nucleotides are TGTGCCAGTCGCAAGCTTACTAGCAGCAACACCGGGGAGCTGTTTTTT. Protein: CASRKLTSSNTGELFF. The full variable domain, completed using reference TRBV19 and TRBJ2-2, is DGGITQSPKYLFRKEGQNVTLSCEQNLNHDAMYWYRQDPGQGLRLIYYSQIVNDFQKGDIAEGYSVSREKKESFPLTVTSAQKNPTAFYLCASRKLTSSNTGELFFGEGSRLTVL.

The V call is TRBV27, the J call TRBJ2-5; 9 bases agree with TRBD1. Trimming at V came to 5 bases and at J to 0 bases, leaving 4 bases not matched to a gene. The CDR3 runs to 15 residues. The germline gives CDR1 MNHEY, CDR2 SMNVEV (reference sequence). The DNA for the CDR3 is TGTGCCAGCAGTCGCCGGGACAGGGACCAAGAGACCCAGTACTTC. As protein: CASSRRDRDQETQYF.

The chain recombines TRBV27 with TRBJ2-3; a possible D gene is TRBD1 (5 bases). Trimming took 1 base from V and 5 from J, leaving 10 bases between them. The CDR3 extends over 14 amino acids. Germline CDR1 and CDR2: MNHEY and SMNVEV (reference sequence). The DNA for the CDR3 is TGTGCCAGCAGTTTATTTGGGGCTGAAGATACGCAGTATTTT. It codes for CASSLFGAEDTQYF.

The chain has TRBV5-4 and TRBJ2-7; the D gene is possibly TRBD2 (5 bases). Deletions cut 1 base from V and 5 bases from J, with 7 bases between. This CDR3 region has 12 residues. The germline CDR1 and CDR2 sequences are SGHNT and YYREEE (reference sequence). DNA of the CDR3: TGTGCCAGCAGCTTGTTTAGCGACGAGCAGTACTTC. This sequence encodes CASSLFSDEQYF.